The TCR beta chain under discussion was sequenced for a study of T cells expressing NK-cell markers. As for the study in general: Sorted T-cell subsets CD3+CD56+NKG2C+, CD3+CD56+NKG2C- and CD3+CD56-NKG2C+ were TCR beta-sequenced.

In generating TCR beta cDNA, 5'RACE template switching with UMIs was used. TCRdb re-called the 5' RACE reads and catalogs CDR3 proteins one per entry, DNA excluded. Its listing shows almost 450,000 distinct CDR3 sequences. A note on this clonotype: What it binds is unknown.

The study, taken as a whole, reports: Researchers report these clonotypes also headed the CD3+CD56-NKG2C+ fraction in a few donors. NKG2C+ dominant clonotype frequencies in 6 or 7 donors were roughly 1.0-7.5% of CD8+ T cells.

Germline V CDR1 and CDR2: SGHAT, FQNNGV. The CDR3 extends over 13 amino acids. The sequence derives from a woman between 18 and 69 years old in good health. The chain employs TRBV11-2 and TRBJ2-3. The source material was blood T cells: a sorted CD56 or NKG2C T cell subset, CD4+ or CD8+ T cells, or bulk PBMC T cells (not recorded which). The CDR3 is CASSLVMTDTQYF.